This is a list of T cell receptor beta chains from one sample in a study of blood T cell repertoires in COVID-19. TCRdb's copy holds only in-frame clones and misses some; the assay was immunoSEQ multiplex PCR. The sample gives tens of thousands of clones, approximately 84% of which show up once; about 3.4% is in the top ten. The sample consisted of peripheral blood. The receptors originated from a man between 60 and 75 years old with acute or convalescent COVID-19. Both conserved end residues are part of each CDR3. Fields, in order: V gene, J gene, D gene, clone size, CDR3 DNA, CDR3 protein. The D gene is left open where the match is weak. Clone size is given for some rows only: seen once, a few or many times, or a class if the clone is expanded.

>TRBV5-1|TRBJ2-3|.|.
TGCGCCAGCAGCTTACTAGATACGCAGTATTTT
CASSLLDTQYF
>TRBV27|TRBJ2-4|TRBD1|few
TGTGCCAGCAGTTCGGGACAGGGAGAAAACATTCAGTACTTC
CASSSGQGENIQYF
>TRBV6-5|TRBJ2-7|.|.
TGTGCCAGCAGTTACCCAGGCAGGTGGACTGAGCAGTACTTC
CASSYPGRWTEQYF
>TRBV4-1|TRBJ2-3|TRBD2|many
TGCGCCAGCAGGTATTCTAGCGGGGGTGCCACAGATACGCAGTATTTT
CASRYSSGGATDTQYF
>TRBV6-4|TRBJ2-1|.|.
TGTGCCAGCAGTGACTTCGGAGGGAATGAGCAGTTCTTC
CASSDFGGNEQFF
>TRBV5-6|TRBJ1-3|.|few
TGTGCCAGCAGCGTCTTCGCGACGGACAGCTCTGGAAACACCATATATTTT
CASSVFATDSSGNTIYF
>TRBV27|TRBJ1-4|TRBD1|once
TGTGCCAGCAGTTTATCCTGGGACAGAGTGAATGAAAAACTGTTTTTT
CASSLSWDRVNEKLFF
>TRBV5-6|TRBJ2-5|.|.
TGTGCCAGCAGCCCGGACAGCTCCATCGGATCCCAAGAGACCCAGTACTTC
CASSPDSSIGSQETQYF
>TRBV27|TRBJ1-2|.|.
TGTGCCAGCAGTTTAGAGGGGGGGCTAAACTATGGCTACACCTTC
CASSLEGGLNYGYTF
>TRBV19|TRBJ2-1|.|once
TGTGCCAGTAGTTTAGACGGCTACAATGAGCAGTTCTTC
CASSLDGYNEQFF
>TRBV9|TRBJ2-7|.|.
TGTGCCAGCAGCTTTTCAGGGATTAACGAGCAGTACTTC
CASSFSGINEQYF
>TRBV7-2|TRBJ1-2|.|.
TGTGCCAGCAGCCCTGCCCCGACTCCCCGTATGGGCTACACCTTC
CASSPAPTPRMGYTF
>TRBV2|TRBJ1-5|.|.
TGTGCCAGCAGTGCTTTCCCCGTCGGACAGCAGCCCCAGCATTTT
CASSAFPVGQQPQHF
>TRBV6-6|TRBJ2-3|TRBD2|.
TGTGCCAGCAGTCGGACTAGCGGGGGGGCGGGCACAGATACGCAGTATTTT
CASSRTSGGAGTDTQYF
>TRBV19|TRBJ1-2|.|.
TGTGCCAGTAGTCAAGGTGCAGGGCATTTCTATGGCTACACCTTC
CASSQGAGHFYGYTF
>TRBV19|TRBJ1-1|.|few
TGTGCCAGTAGTATAAGCATGAACACTGAAGCTTTCTTT
CASSISMNTEAFF
>TRBV19|TRBJ1-4|TRBD1|.
TGTGCCAGTAGTTTCCAGCGACAGGGAAGGGAAAAACTGTTTTTT
CASSFQRQGREKLFF
>TRBV12-3/TRBV12-4|TRBJ1-3|TRBD1|.
TGTGCCACCCAGGGGGAGTCCGGAAACACCATATATTTT
CATQGESGNTIYF
>TRBV24-1|TRBJ2-2|.|.
TGTGCCACCAGTGATTTGCAGGTCACCGGGGAGCTGTTTTTT
CATSDLQVTGELFF
>TRBV2|TRBJ2-2|TRBD1|once
TGTGCCAGCACCCTAGCAGGGGGATCGAACACCGGGGAGCTGTTTTTT
CASTLAGGSNTGELFF
>TRBV2|TRBJ1-2|TRBD1|.
TGTGCCAGCAGCGTAGCAGGGGGCTTTGGCTACACCTTC
CASSVAGGFGYTF
>TRBV18|TRBJ1-2|.|once
TGTGCCAGCTCCCAAAGGGGCACTAACTATGGCTACACCTTC
CASSQRGTNYGYTF
>TRBV9|TRBJ2-1|TRBD2|once
TGTGCCAGCAGCGAGAGGACTAGCGGGAATGAGCAGTTCTTC
CASSERTSGNEQFF
>TRBV7-2|TRBJ1-2|.|.
TGTGCCAGCAGTGTTGACTCACTCGCGTCCAATGGCTACACCTTC
CASSVDSLASNGYTF